This TCR beta chain comes out of a study of Graves' ophthalmopathy and Graves' hyperthyroidism (dated by TCRdb to between 2017 and 2018). For context, the study as a whole: Peripheral blood was collected before any treatment was given, at the time of initial diagnosis. The study used TCR beta repertoire signatures to distinguish Graves' ophthalmopathy from Graves' hyperthyroidism and to predict progression to ophthalmopathy. In total, some 140 blood samples were TCR-sequenced: 40 to 45 ophthalmopathy, some 75 hyperthyroidism and roughly 17 hyperthyroidism-to-ophthalmopathy patients. To explore V-J signatures distinguishing ophthalmopathy from hyperthyroidism, a discovery set of roughly 98 patients (fewer than 45 ophthalmopathy, about 57 stable hyperthyroidism) was enrolled. An independent validation cohort comprised around 20 hyperthyroidism patients and 15 to 17 patients who later progressed from hyperthyroidism to ophthalmopathy. In about 6 hyperthyroidism patients, the T-cell repertoire of thyroid tissue was compared with the T-cell repertoire of blood. After sampling, hyperthyroidism patients received methimazole starting at 30 mg daily, and ophthalmopathy patients received high-dose intravenous methylprednisolone. Overall results and qualifications from the work: Ophthalmopathy was separated from stable hyperthyroidism by the 13-signature model with around 89% sensitivity and less than 82% specificity in cross-validation and with 80%/75% in the test set. Most of the expanded thyroid clonotypes with a frequency above 0.001 were also detected in blood, and it was suggested that the thyroid immune response may be reflected by blood repertoires. In validation, the model predicted ophthalmopathy progression with about 71% sensitivity and approximately 72% specificity; 12 predicted patients were CT-confirmed with GO in a median of around 6 months. No statistical method was used to predetermine the sample size, and group allocation was not hidden from the investigators.

The CDR3 covers 17 residues, taking in both the cysteine and the phenylalanine. Here the CDR3 DNA is all that survives: 51 bases in frame from base 1. The ophthalmopathy patients had moderately to severely active disease, with a Clinical Activity Score of 3 or higher, a NOSPECS grade of 4 or higher, and a disease duration of less than 3 months. Anyone with other autoimmune diseases, uncontrolled infections, pregnancy or lactation was excluded from the study. Diagnosis relied on clinical symptoms, serum thyroxine, TRAb, thyroid ultrasound and orbital computed tomography. Ficoll-Paque density gradient centrifugation was used to isolate PBMCs from about 10 ml of fresh peripheral blood. Trizol reagent was used to extract the total RNA, and its quality was then checked on an Agilent 2100 Bioanalyzer. A note on this clonotype: This receptor's antigen is unknown. A much larger clonotype is one base distant, so this may be a read error.

For repertoire sequencing, TCR beta CDR3 regions were amplified from RNA transcripts. A first-round RT-PCR used HTBI primers with the Qiagen OneStep RT-PCR kit, followed by a second-round multiplex PCR, size selection and purification. Libraries were sequenced paired-end with 100 bp reads on an Illumina HiSeq2000. In the authors' own workflow: SOAPnuke was used for read processing, and reads with adapters, uncalled bases, a mean Phred below 15, or no exact constant-primer or identifier match were discarded. High-quality paired reads were merged with COPE v1.2.5. Clonotypes were defined as unique nucleotide sequences and were aligned to IMGT TRB V, D and J references using MiTCR v1.1. Analysis was restricted to V-J combinations with a frequency above 0.0001, which covered 99.2% of repertoires. For each V-J combination, a TCR clonal expansion and chaos score was defined as F50 clonal expansion divided by the chaos observed in the TCRdist matrix. Welch's t-statistics and random forest were used to reduce the features to roughly 14 V-J combinations, which were then used as input to a naive Bayes classifier. Thyroid-blood repertoire similarity was quantified with the Morisita-Horn index. The public reads were run again by TCRdb, first through fastp at Q25 and then through MiXCR, and only productive beta chains were kept. One record per CDR3 amino acid sequence lists the most common genes and DNA. Here the V and J calls rest on TCRdb's processing, not on the authors' analysis. In all, the sample holds 650,000 to 900,000 distinct CDR3 sequences, and 40% of those were seen once. The ten biggest clones cover 40% to 55% of the sample.

The rearrangement joined TRBV7-1 to TRBJ1-2, with TRBD1 matching 7 junction bases. TRBV7-1 is an open reading frame, and its role is uncertain. This sequence originates from an adult man with Graves' ophthalmopathy. The specimen was peripheral blood. CDR3 reads: CASSSHTGDKAGYGHTF. At the DNA level, the sequence is TGTGCCAGCAGCTCACATACAGGGGACAAGGCTGGCTATGGCCACACCTTC.